Shown below are 11 T cell receptor beta chains from a single sample sequenced in a study of sequential checkpoint blockade in melanoma. Only in-frame clones appear in the TCRdb table, and some are missing; sequencing was by immunoSEQ multiplex PCR. This sample carries around 21,000 clones, around four fifths of them seen once, and the ten largest clones take about 51%. This sample's treatment: randomized to nivolumab then ipilimumab (arm A) or the reverse (arm B). Material: CD8+ T cells sorted from blood (inferred from file names), obtained from a patient given nivolumab and ipilimumab in sequence. The receptors shown here come from a human donor with melanoma.

V is TRBV7-9 and J is TRBJ1-4, with D maybe TRBD1 (6 bases). Germline-derived CDR1 and CDR2 are SEHNR and FQNEAQ (reference sequence). The CDR3 is made up of 12 amino acids. Trimming left V 2 bases short and J 8 bases short, with 6 bases between. The CDR3 DNA reads as TGTGCCAGCAGCTTAACAGGGGAAAAACTGTTTTTT. Encoded protein: CASSLTGEKLFF.

V usage is TRBV1 and J usage is TRBJ1-2; whether TRBD1, the table's D call, matches the DNA was not checked. TRBV1 is assigned pseudogene status. This CDR3 contains 14 residues. The CDR3 DNA sequence: TGCACCAGCAGCCAAAATGGACAGAGCTATGGCTACACCTTC. Its translation: CTSSQNGQSYGYTF.

V and J are TRBV2 and TRBJ1-2; D not certain. The CDR3 length is 13 residues. V dropped 7 bases and J dropped 7 bases, with 16 bases sitting between them. Germline values: CDR1 SNHLY, CDR2 FYNNEI. CDR3 loop: CASTAVSIFGYTF. The CDR3 DNA is TGTGCCAGCACCGCGGTCTCCATTTTTGGCTACACCTTC.

This clone has just a few counts. This rearrangement joins TRBV6-5 to TRBJ1-3; possibly TRBD1 for D (5 bases). The length of the CDR3 is 15 residues. The ends were cut back, 6 bases at V and 2 bases at J, with 14 bases in the middle. In germline, CDR1 is MNHEY, CDR2 SVGAGI. CDR3 sequence: CASSSFDRTGNTIYF. CDR3 DNA sequence: TGTGCCAGCAGCAGCTTTGACAGAACTGGAAACACCATATATTTT.

This sequence joins TRBV7-8 and TRBJ1-4; D perhaps matches TRBD1 (5 bases). Germline V gene sequence: CDR1 SGHVS, CDR2 FQNEAQ. The CDR3 has 15 residues. V lost 1 base, J lost 5 bases, and 11 bases lay in between. CDR3 DNA: TGTGCCAGCAGCTTAGTCGCGACAGTCAATGAAAAACTGTTTTTT. Translation: CASSLVATVNEKLFF.

The chain couples TRBV5-4 to TRBJ1-1, with a tentative D call TRBD1 (5 bases). The length of the CDR3 is 13 residues. Trimming pared 0 bases from V and 6 bases from J, leaving 9 bases between. Germline V CDR1 and CDR2: SGHNT, YYREEE (reference sequence). CDR3 sequence: CASSLGRAPEAFF. The CDR3 DNA follows: TGTGCCAGCAGCTTGGGCAGGGCCCCTGAAGCTTTCTTT.

The J gene is TRBJ1-1, the V gene TRBV5-1; D may be TRBD1 (6 bases). The germline CDR1 and CDR2 sequences are SGHRS and YFSETQ. Trimming cost V 4 bases and J 1 base, with 17 bases left between them. This CDR3 contains 16 residues. This CDR3 reads CASSPPRAGENTEAFF. CDR3 bases: TGCGCCAGCAGCCCACCTCGGGCAGGGGAGAACACTGAAGCTTTCTTT.

This clone was detected a few times. V gene TRBV19 combines with J gene TRBJ1-6; 8 positions agree with TRBD1. The CDR3 spans 15 residues. Germline assignment: CDR1 LNHDA and CDR2 SQIVND (reference sequence). Germline trimming cut 5 bases from V and 7 bases from J; bases unmatched to any gene: 7. The CDR3 DNA reads as TGTGCCAGTAGTCCTTGGACAGGGCGAAATTCACCCCTCCACTTT. It encodes CASSPWTGRNSPLHF.

The chain joins TRBV4-3 to TRBJ2-1, with a possible D match to TRBD2 (6 bases). The CDR3 runs to 15 residues. With 5 bases removed from V and 3 bases from J, the gap between germline ends came to 14 bases. CDR1 and CDR2 (germline): LGHNA, YSLEER. In nucleotides, the CDR3 is TGCGCCAGCAGCAGCACGGGGGTCGGCTACAATGAGCAGTTCTTC. It codes for CASSSTGVGYNEQFF.

The chain joins TRBV10-3 to TRBJ2-3, with D tentatively TRBD2 (5 bases). V was cut by 3 bases and J by 6 bases, with 13 bases left in between. Germline V CDR1 and CDR2: ENHRY, SYGVKD. The CDR3 contains 14 residues. The CDR3 sequence is CAISDPDPGDTQYF. CDR3 coding DNA: TGTGCCATCAGTGACCCGGACCCGGGGGATACGCAGTATTTT.

This clone occurred a few times. J is TRBJ1-4 and V is TRBV6-1, with D uncertain. Germline CDR1 reads MNHNS; CDR2 reads SASEGT. The V end was cut by 0 bases, the J end by 4 bases, with 9 bases between. CDR3 length: 15 residues. The CDR3 DNA sequence: TGTGCCAGCAGTGAAGCAGGAGACGGTAATGAAAAACTGTTTTTT. Its protein is CASSEAGDGNEKLFF.